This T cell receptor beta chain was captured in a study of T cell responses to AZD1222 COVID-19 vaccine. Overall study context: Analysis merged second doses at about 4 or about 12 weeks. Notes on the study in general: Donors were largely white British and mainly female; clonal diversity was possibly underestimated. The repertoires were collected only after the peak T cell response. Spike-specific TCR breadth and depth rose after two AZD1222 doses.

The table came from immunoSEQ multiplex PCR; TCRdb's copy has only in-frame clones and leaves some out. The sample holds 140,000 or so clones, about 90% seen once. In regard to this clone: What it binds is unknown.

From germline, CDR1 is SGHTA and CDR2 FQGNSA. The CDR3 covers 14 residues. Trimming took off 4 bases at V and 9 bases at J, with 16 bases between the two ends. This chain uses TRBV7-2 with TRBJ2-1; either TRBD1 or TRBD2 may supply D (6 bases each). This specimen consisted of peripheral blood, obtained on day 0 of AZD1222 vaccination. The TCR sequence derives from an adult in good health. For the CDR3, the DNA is TGTGCCAGCAGCTCACAGAGGGGGGTCGGTGAGCAGTTCTTC. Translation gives CASSSQRGVGEQFF.